The 27 T cell receptor beta chains presented below share a single source sample, sequenced in a study of blood T cell repertoires in COVID-19. The table came from immunoSEQ multiplex PCR; TCRdb's copy has only in-frame clones and leaves some out. The sample lists roughly 82,000 clones; more than 70% were seen once. Sequencing was performed on peripheral blood. Receptors originate from a woman between 55 and 75 years old with acute or convalescent COVID-19.

This clone was recorded once. The V call is TRBV7-3, the J call TRBJ1-4; TRBD1 agrees at 10 bases. This CDR3 comprises 18 residues. Germline V gene data show CDR1 as SGHTA and CDR2 as FQGTGA. J lost 5 bases, V lost 2 bases, and 11 bases had no gene match. DNA for the CDR3: TGTGCCAGCAGCTTAGCGGTAAGAGTGGGACAGGGGAATGAAAAACTGTTTTTT. The encoded protein is CASSLAVRVGQGNEKLFF.

The chain has TRBV19 and TRBJ2-1, with 7 bases fitting TRBD2. Germline loops: CDR1 LNHDA, CDR2 SQIVND (reference sequence). With 5 bases clipped from V and 3 bases from J, the junction kept 7 bases outside the gene matches. CDR3 length equals 15 residues. In DNA, the CDR3 is TGTGCCAGTAGTCGTCCGGGAGGAGACTACAATGAGCAGTTCTTC. This gives the protein CASSRPGGDYNEQFF.

The rearrangement uses TRBV24-1 and TRBJ1-2; no reliable D call. Germline V gives CDR1 KGHDR, CDR2 SFDVKD. V lost 4 bases, J lost 5 bases, and 25 bases lay in between. This CDR3 is built from 18 residues. The DNA for the CDR3 is TGTGCCACCAGTGACGGTTTCTCCTTCGGTACAGCCCGTTATGGCTACACCTTC. It encodes CATSDGFSFGTARYGYTF.

J is TRBJ2-2 and V is TRBV6-5; TRBD1 might be the D (5 bases). There are 13 residues in the CDR3. V was pared by 7 bases and J by 6 bases, with 12 bases between. Germline CDR1 is MNHEY and CDR2 is SVGAGI. The CDR3 DNA follows: TGTGCCAGCAAAGCCGGCAGGGCCGGGGAGCTGTTTTTT. This encodes CASKAGRAGELFF.

This clone appeared a few times. The chain carries TRBV30 and TRBJ1-4, with D unclear. Trimming removed 2 bases at V and 7 bases at J, with 14 bases between. The CDR3 has 14 amino acids. Germline V lookup: CDR1 GTSNPN, CDR2 SVGIG (reference sequence). This chain's CDR3 is CAWSLGRRGEKLFF. CDR3 coding DNA: TGTGCCTGGAGTCTCGGCAGGCGGGGTGAAAAACTGTTTTTT.

The V gene is TRBV7-2, the J gene TRBJ2-2; TRBD2 might be the D (5 bases). V was clipped by 5 bases and J by 4 bases, with 11 bases between them. CDR1 is SGHTA, CDR2 FQGNSA, per germline. This CDR3 spans 14 amino acids. CDR3 region: CASSRQRSTGELFF. Here the CDR3 DNA reads TGTGCCAGCAGCCGGCAGCGGAGCACCGGGGAGCTGTTTTTT.

The gene calls are TRBV5-4 and TRBJ1-5, with D perhaps TRBD1 (5 bases). V was cut by 3 bases and J by 5 bases, with 9 bases left in between. In germline, CDR1 is SGHNT, CDR2 YYREEE (reference sequence). The CDR3 contains 13 residues. The CDR3 region is CASSWGRDQPQHF. The CDR3 region has the DNA TGTGCCAGCAGCTGGGGGAGGGATCAGCCCCAGCATTTT. The whole variable domain, filled in from reference TRBV5-4 and TRBJ1-5, reads ETGVTQSPTHLIKTRGQQVTLRCSSQSGHNTVSWYQQALGQGPQFIFQYYREEENGRGNFPPRFSGLQFPNYSSELNVNALELDDSALYLCASSWGRDQPQHFGDGTRLSIL.

The chain combines TRBV19 with TRBJ1-1, with TRBD1 matching over 8 bases. Germline loops: CDR1 LNHDA, CDR2 SQIVND (reference sequence). Trimming cost V 5 bases and J 2 bases; bases outside gene matches: 4. This CDR3 region has 14 residues. The CDR3 DNA follows: TGTGCCAGTAGTTTCAGGGGGCGTAACACTGAAGCTTTCTTT. Translating it yields CASSFRGRNTEAFF. The full variable domain, its missing parts supplied by reference TRBV19 and TRBJ1-1, is DGGITQSPKYLFRKEGQNVTLSCEQNLNHDAMYWYRQDPGQGLRLIYYSQIVNDFQKGDIAEGYSVSREKKESFPLTVTSAQKNPTAFYLCASSFRGRNTEAFFGQGTRLTVV.

The chain uses TRBV6-2 or TRBV6-3 and TRBJ2-5; 8 positions agree with TRBD2. CDR3 length equals 17 residues. Germline CDR1 is MNHEY and CDR2 is SVGEGT. The ends lost 6 bases at V and 5 bases at J; junction bases unmatched: 17. In DNA form, the CDR3 reads TGTGCCAGCAGCCCCCGCAACGGGAGGGCCGTGAGGGAGACCCAGTACTTC. It codes for CASSPRNGRAVRETQYF.

The chain employs TRBV6-4 and TRBJ2-1, with 8 nucleotides matching TRBD2. Germline V lookup: CDR1 MRHNA, CDR2 SNTAGT. The CDR3 has 13 residues. Trimming at V came to 8 bases and at J to 7 bases, leaving 7 bases not matched to a gene. This CDR3 reads CASGAGEVNEQFF. The CDR3 nucleotides read TGTGCCAGCGGAGCGGGAGAAGTGAATGAGCAGTTCTTC.

The rearrangement joins TRBV10-3 to TRBJ1-2, with D possibly TRBD1 on 5 matching bases. CDR3 length: 15 residues. Germline assignment: CDR1 ENHRY and CDR2 SYGVKD. The ends were cut back, 11 bases at V and 1 base at J, with 20 bases in the middle. CDR3: CAVGTGPLSNYGYTF. In nucleotides, the CDR3 is TGTGCCGTAGGCACAGGACCACTAAGTAACTATGGCTACACCTTC.

This chain joins TRBV5-5 and TRBJ2-1; 15 nucleotides line up with TRBD2. With 4 bases clipped from V and 6 bases from J, the junction kept 5 bases outside the gene matches. CDR3 size: 16 residues. Germline V gives CDR1 SGHKS, CDR2 YYEKEE (reference sequence). The CDR3 DNA sequence: TGTGCCAGCAGCCCCTGGACTAGCGGGGGGGGCAATGAGCAGTTCTTC. Translation gives CASSPWTSGGGNEQFF.

The J gene is TRBJ1-2, the V gene TRBV5-1; D not resolved. With 0 bases removed from V and 6 bases from J, the gap between germline ends came to 12 bases. This CDR3 spans 14 amino acids. Germline V gene data show CDR1 as SGHRS and CDR2 as YFSETQ. This CDR3 reads CASSLGQGSDGYTF. The CDR3 coding sequence is TGCGCCAGCAGCTTGGGACAAGGTTCGGATGGCTACACCTTC.

The chain recombines TRBV5-1 with TRBJ1-1, with a weak D call TRBD1 (5 bases). Germline V gives CDR1 SGHRS, CDR2 YFSETQ. Trimming cost V 3 bases and J 2 bases, with 11 bases left between them. The CDR3 runs 14 residues. The CDR3 loop is CASSSTGANTEAFF. The CDR3 DNA reads as TGCGCCAGCAGCTCCACAGGAGCTAACACTGAAGCTTTCTTT. Full variable domain (remainder filled in from reference TRBV5-1 and TRBJ1-1): KAGVTQTPRYLIKTRGQQVTLSCSPISGHRSVSWYQQTPGQGLQFLFEYFSETQRNKGNFPGRFSGRQFSNSRSEMNVSTLELGDSALYLCASSSTGANTEAFFGQGTRLTVV.

The chain links TRBV28 to TRBJ1-2, with 10 bases aligning to TRBD1. Germline loops: CDR1 MDHEN, CDR2 SYDVKM. CDR3 size: 15 residues. With V trimmed by 5 bases and J by 7 bases, 10 bases remained unmatched. The chain's CDR3 is CASSRAGQGVGGYTF. CDR3 coding DNA: TGTGCCAGCAGTCGCGCAGGACAGGGGGTCGGTGGCTACACCTTC.

This clone was seen more than once but under ten times. The rearrangement uses TRBV4-1 and TRBJ2-7; TRBD2 aligns across 7 bases. V shed 4 bases, J shed 0 bases, and the junction held 12 bases outside the gene matches. Germline V gene lookup returns CDR1 MGHRA and CDR2 YSYEKL. The CDR3 has 17 residues. The CDR3 protein is CASSRVAGTTISYEQYF. In DNA, the CDR3 is TGCGCCAGCAGCCGCGTTGCCGGGACTACCATCTCCTACGAGCAGTACTTC.

This clone was recorded a few times. The V gene is TRBV29-1, the J gene TRBJ2-2, with 10 bases matching TRBD2. The V segment lost 6 bases and the J segment 6 bases; nucleotides outside the gene matches: 10. Germline V gene lookup returns CDR1 SQVTM and CDR2 ANQGSEA. The CDR3 consists of 15 residues. For the CDR3, the DNA is TGCAGCGTGCAACCGGGACTAGCGTTTTCCGGGGAGCTGTTTTTT. It encodes CSVQPGLAFSGELFF.

This chain uses TRBV19 with TRBJ1-6; no firm D call. CDR3 length: 14 residues. Germline assignment: CDR1 LNHDA and CDR2 SQIVND (reference sequence). Trimming pared 7 bases from V and 3 bases from J, leaving 10 bases between. CDR3 bases: TGTGCCAGTAACTATTGGGTCTATAATTCACCCCTCCACTTT. Its translation is CASNYWVYNSPLHF.

V and J are TRBV6-5 and TRBJ2-7, with no clear D. V lost 3 bases and J lost 4, with 4 bases in between. The CDR3 runs to 11 residues. The germline gives CDR1 MNHEY, CDR2 SVGAGI. For the CDR3, the DNA is TGTGCCAGCAGTTATCGGTACGAGCAGTACTTC. This translates into CASSYRYEQYF.

The gene calls are TRBV5-5 and TRBJ2-3; the D gene is possibly TRBD2 (6 bases). V was cut by 6 bases and J by 3 bases, with 11 bases left in between. The CDR3 runs 13 residues. CDR1 and CDR2 (germline): SGHKS, YYEKEE (reference sequence). The CDR3 DNA sequence: TGTGCCAGCATCGAGGGGACTACAGATACGCAGTATTTT. Amino acids: CASIEGTTDTQYF.

A remark on this clone: The sample carries other DNA sequences with the same CDR3. The V call is TRBV5-1, the J call TRBJ1-3, with a weak D call TRBD1 (5 bases). This CDR3 contains 15 residues. Per the germline V gene, CDR1 is SGHRS and CDR2 is YFSETQ. Trimming left V 0 bases short and J 0 bases short, with 7 bases between. Here the CDR3 DNA reads TGCGCCAGCAGCTTGGGCGGGGGCTCTGGAAACACCATATATTTT. This gives the protein CASSLGGGSGNTIYF. Together with reference TRBV5-1 and TRBJ1-3, the CDR3 gives the full variable domain: KAGVTQTPRYLIKTRGQQVTLSCSPISGHRSVSWYQQTPGQGLQFLFEYFSETQRNKGNFPGRFSGRQFSNSRSEMNVSTLELGDSALYLCASSLGGGSGNTIYFGEGSWLTVV.

The chain links TRBV6-6 to TRBJ2-3; D is unresolved. CDR1 is MNHNY, CDR2 SVGAGI, per germline (reference sequence). V was shortened by 6 bases and J by 2 bases, with 9 bases between the two germline ends. CDR3 size: 13 residues. DNA for the CDR3: TGTGCCAGCAGCCCCCAATCCACAGATACGCAGTATTTT. As protein: CASSPQSTDTQYF.

This clone was seen a single time. The rearrangement uses TRBV5-1 and TRBJ1-1; D ambiguous. The CDR3 runs to 14 residues. The ends were cut back, 4 bases at V and 2 bases at J, with 12 bases in the middle. The germline CDR1 and CDR2 sequences are SGHRS and YFSETQ. CDR3 residues: CASSPSPGNTEAFF. CDR3 DNA sequence: TGCGCCAGCAGCCCGTCTCCGGGAAACACTGAAGCTTTCTTT.

This clone was recorded once. The chain uses TRBV12-3 or TRBV12-4 and TRBJ1-1; 8 bases map to TRBD1. The CDR3 loop spans 13 amino acids. Trimming removed 6 bases from V and 4 bases from J; junction bases left unmatched: 4. CDR3 residues: CASSSTGGTEAFF. The CDR3 nucleotides are TGTGCCAGCAGCTCTACAGGGGGCACTGAAGCTTTCTTT.

The DNA for the CDR3 is TGCGCCAGCAGCGAGAGGGGGACTAGCGGGGGGACGATTCCAAGGAACTACGAGCAGTACTTC. Amino acid sequence: CASSERGTSGGTIPRNYEQYF. The gene calls are TRBV4-1 and TRBJ2-7; TRBD2 matches at 15 bases. This CDR3 contains 21 residues. With 5 bases clipped from V and 3 bases from J, the junction kept 20 bases outside the gene matches. Germline lookup yields CDR1 MGHRA and CDR2 YSYEKL.

J is TRBJ2-1 and V is TRBV7-2; TRBD2 matches at 9 bases. CDR3 length: 14 residues. Germline loops: CDR1 SGHTA, CDR2 FQGNSA. Germline trimming cut 1 base from V and 7 bases from J; bases unmatched to any gene: 2. In DNA form, the CDR3 reads TGTGCCAGCAGCTTAGATGCGGGGGGGAATGAGCAGTTCTTC. Amino acid sequence: CASSLDAGGNEQFF.

This chain uses TRBV3-1 (or the pseudogene TRBV3-2) with TRBJ1-4; TRBD1 matches at 10 bases. V shed 1 base and J 7 bases; nucleotides not matched to a gene: 3. Looked up from germline, CDR1 is LGHDT and CDR2 is YNNKEL (reference sequence). CDR3 length equals 15 residues. CDR3 loop: CASSQARTGGEKLFF. The CDR3 DNA sequence: TGTGCCAGCAGCCAAGCCCGGACAGGGGGTGAAAAACTGTTTTTT.